These 29 T cell receptor beta chains share one sample of origin, sequenced in a study of T cells expressing NK-cell markers. TCRdb reworked the 5' RACE reads into one entry per CDR3 protein, no DNA. This repertoire includes 500,000 to 700,000 distinct CDR3 sequences. Material: blood T cells: a sorted CD56 or NKG2C T cell subset, CD4+ or CD8+ T cells, or bulk PBMC T cells (not recorded which). These receptors originate from a man younger than 35 in good health.

The V gene is TRBV20-1, the J gene TRBJ2-1. CDR3 length: 14 amino acids. Germline CDR1 reads DFQATT; CDR2 reads SNEGSKA (reference sequence). The CDR3 reads CSARLDSSYNEQFF.

The gene calls are TRBV4-3 and TRBJ2-2; TCRdb's D call of TRBD1 is untestable without DNA. Germline CDR1 is LGHNA and CDR2 is YSLEER. The CDR3 totals 17 residues. The CDR3 sequence is CASSQGSGGQNTGELFF.

V usage is TRBV16 and J usage is TRBJ2-7; TCRdb outputs TRBD1, but without DNA this stays unchecked. CDR3 length: 13 amino acids. Germline V CDR1 and CDR2: KGHSY, FQNENV. This chain's CDR3 is CASSPRNGYEQYF.

The gene calls are TRBV9 and TRBJ2-1; TCRdb's assignment of TRBD2 cannot be checked, as there is no DNA. This CDR3 region has 17 residues. Germline CDR1 reads SGDLS; CDR2 reads YYNGEE. The CDR3 sequence is CASSAETGTSGYNEQFF.

This chain joins TRBV7-9 and TRBJ2-5; TCRdb's assignment of TRBD1 cannot be checked, as there is no DNA. The CDR3 spans 15 residues. Germline V gives CDR1 SEHNR, CDR2 FQNEAQ (reference sequence). This chain's CDR3 is CASSARTERQETQYF. The whole variable domain, filled in from reference TRBV7-9 and TRBJ2-5, reads DTGVSQNPRHKITKRGQNVTFRCDPISEHNRLYWYRQTLGQGPEFLTYFQNEAQLEKSRLLSDRFSAERPKGSFSTLEIQRTEQGDSAMYLCASSARTERQETQYFGPGTRLLVL.

The chain has TRBV25-1 and TRBJ2-7; TCRdb proposes TRBD1, but this gene call is untestable without DNA. The CDR3 is 18 amino acids. Germline V gene data show CDR1 as MGHDK and CDR2 as SYGVNS. This CDR3 is CASSEYGTDKEITYEQYF.

CDR3 amino acids: CASSLAGGPRKETQYF. The gene calls are TRBV7-2 and TRBJ2-5; with no DNA, the TCRdb D assignment of TRBD2 cannot be verified. CDR3 length equals 16 residues. Germline loops: CDR1 SGHTA, CDR2 FQGNSA.

This chain links TRBV28 with TRBJ2-7; TCRdb indicates TRBD2, and absent DNA this call remains unverified. Per germline, CDR1 MDHEN and CDR2 SYDVKM. The CDR3 runs 15 residues. CDR3 amino acids: CASRGASGLSYEQYF.

CDR3: CASSPLAGGNTGELFF. The chain links TRBV4-1 to TRBJ2-2; TCRdb names TRBD2, which stays unverified in the absence of DNA. CDR3 length: 16 amino acids. CDR1 and CDR2 (germline): MGHRA, YSYEKL.

The CDR3 protein is CASSQSLLGVVSGYTF. This sequence joins TRBV14 and TRBJ1-2. Germline CDR1 is SGHDN and CDR2 is FVKESK. The CDR3 has 16 amino acids.

The gene calls are TRBV7-6 and TRBJ2-3; the TCRdb D gene call, TRBD2, has no DNA to confirm it. CDR1 and CDR2 from the germline V gene are SGHVS and FNYEAQ. The CDR3 totals 17 residues. CDR3 sequence: CASSLEGPSGRTDTQYF.

The chain joins TRBV6-1 to TRBJ1-5; TCRdb's D gene call, TRBD1, goes unchecked for lack of DNA. This CDR3 comprises 13 residues. Germline V gives CDR1 MNHNS, CDR2 SASEGT. The CDR3 is CASATDPNQPQHF.

CDR3 residues: CSAQGGLDNEQFF. This sequence joins TRBV20-1 and TRBJ2-1; TCRdb outputs TRBD2, but without DNA this stays unchecked. Germline V CDR1 and CDR2: DFQATT, SNEGSKA (reference sequence). CDR3 size: 13 residues.

This sequence joins TRBV7-8 and TRBJ2-5; TCRdb's D call of TRBD1 is untestable without DNA. In germline, CDR1 is SGHVS, CDR2 FQNEAQ. The CDR3 spans 16 residues. The chain's CDR3 is CASSFAPGPQRETQYF.

The chain recombines TRBV29-1 with TRBJ1-5; the TCRdb call, TRBD1, lacks DNA for checking. The germline V gene encodes CDR1 SQVTM and CDR2 ANQGSEA. This CDR3 region has 16 residues. This chain's CDR3 is CSVSGTGTPGGQPQHF.

The chain carries TRBV20-1 and TRBJ2-3; TCRdb's D gene call, TRBD1, goes unchecked for lack of DNA. CDR1 is DFQATT and CDR2 is SNEGSKA in the germline V gene (reference sequence). This CDR3 contains 16 residues. This CDR3 is CSARDAGQPLTDTQYF.

The CDR3: CASSYFRAGGQPQHF. The chain employs TRBV6-2 or TRBV6-3 and TRBJ1-5. The germline V gene has CDR1 MNHEY and CDR2 SVGEGT. This CDR3 has 15 residues.

V is TRBV27 and J is TRBJ1-2; absent DNA, TCRdb's TRBD1 call cannot be checked. The CDR3 runs to 17 residues. CDR1 is MNHEY, CDR2 SMNVEV, per germline (reference sequence). The chain's CDR3 is CASSGGTGIPTRGGYTF.

The chain has TRBV20-1 and TRBJ1-1. The V gene's germline CDR1 is DFQATT and CDR2 SNEGSKA (reference sequence). The CDR3 runs 12 residues. The CDR3 here is CSARENQQDAFF.

This chain links TRBV28 with TRBJ2-7; TCRdb indicates TRBD1, and absent DNA this call remains unverified. Germline V gene sequence: CDR1 MDHEN, CDR2 SYDVKM. There are 17 residues in the CDR3. The CDR3 region is CASSLGTGGALSYEQYF.

The chain is built from TRBV15 and TRBJ1-5. The CDR3 is made up of 14 amino acids. Germline V gives CDR1 LNHNV, CDR2 YYDKDF (reference sequence). The CDR3 is CATSKSLGGQPQHF.

This chain joins TRBV6-5 and TRBJ2-1; TCRdb proposes TRBD1, but this gene call is untestable without DNA. The germline gives CDR1 MNHEY, CDR2 SVGAGI. The CDR3 has 15 amino acids. The CDR3 sequence: CASSSEGRQYNEQFF.

The chain has TRBV3-1 and TRBJ2-2; the TRBD1 assignment by TCRdb is unverifiable without DNA. The length of the CDR3 is 15 residues. From germline, CDR1 is LGHDT and CDR2 YNNKEL (reference sequence). This chain's CDR3 is CASSLPGGSSGELFF.

This chain's CDR3 is CSASFGQTPQETQYF. This chain uses TRBV20-1 with TRBJ2-5; TCRdb lists TRBD1, though no DNA is available to test this call. There are 15 residues in the CDR3. In germline, CDR1 is DFQATT, CDR2 SNEGSKA (reference sequence).

The chain uses TRBV29-1 and TRBJ2-1. CDR1 is SQVTM, CDR2 ANQGSEA, per germline. CDR3 length: 11 amino acids. CDR3 sequence: CSAQYSYEQFF.

The chain couples TRBV15 to TRBJ2-4; without DNA, the TCRdb call of TRBD2 cannot be checked. This CDR3 is 19 amino acids long. CDR1 LNHNV and CDR2 YYDKDF come from the germline V gene (reference sequence). CDR3 amino acids: CATSSLLASGSLAKNIQYF.

The chain has TRBV12-3 or TRBV12-4 and TRBJ2-7. CDR3 length: 15 amino acids. The chain's CDR3 is CASSLRAGTHYEQYF.

The chain recombines TRBV5-1 with TRBJ2-1; TCRdb names TRBD1, which stays unverified in the absence of DNA. The germline V gene has CDR1 SGHRS and CDR2 YFSETQ. The CDR3 extends over 16 amino acids. The CDR3 sequence: CASSFTTGKAYNEQFF.

The gene calls are TRBV4-2 and TRBJ2-3; TCRdb's assignment of TRBD1 cannot be checked, as there is no DNA. CDR1 is LGHNA and CDR2 is YNFKEQ in the germline V gene. CDR3 length equals 13 residues. CDR3 region: CASSQDPSDTQYF.